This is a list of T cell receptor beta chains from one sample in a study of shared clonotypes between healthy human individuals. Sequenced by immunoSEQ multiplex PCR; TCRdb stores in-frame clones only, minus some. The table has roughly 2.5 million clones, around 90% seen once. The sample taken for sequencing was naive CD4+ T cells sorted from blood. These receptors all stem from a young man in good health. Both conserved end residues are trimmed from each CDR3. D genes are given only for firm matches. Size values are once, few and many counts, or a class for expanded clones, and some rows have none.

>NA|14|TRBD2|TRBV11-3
ASSSPAGLGKETQY
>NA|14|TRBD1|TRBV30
AWSVVGQGLTYEQY
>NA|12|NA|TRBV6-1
ASSPTGVTEKLF
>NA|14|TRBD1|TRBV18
ASSPGTATGREKLF
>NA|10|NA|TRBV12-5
ASGLDSYGYT
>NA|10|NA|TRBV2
ASSGQSIGYT
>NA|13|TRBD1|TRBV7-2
ASSLREGAITEAF
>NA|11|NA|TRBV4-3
ASSFAANEKLF
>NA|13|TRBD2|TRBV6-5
ASRAGGPNLYEQY
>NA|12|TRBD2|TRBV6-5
ASTGGRGTGELF
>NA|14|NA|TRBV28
ASSLGAKDSSYEQY
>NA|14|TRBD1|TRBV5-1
ASSPATTGGRDTQY
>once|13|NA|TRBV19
ASSIAAGLNTEAF
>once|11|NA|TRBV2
ASSEQGFYEQY
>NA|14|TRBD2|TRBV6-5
ASSFTSGGAQETQY
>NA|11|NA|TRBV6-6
ASSYGWEVKAF
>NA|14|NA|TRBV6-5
ASSYSIPATNEKLF
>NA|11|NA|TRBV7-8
ASSLAGSYEQY
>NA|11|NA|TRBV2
ASSDRAGSPLH
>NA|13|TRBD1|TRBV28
ASSTGTALNQPQH
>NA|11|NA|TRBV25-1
ASSEYRGAEAF
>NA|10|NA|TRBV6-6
ASSGTNYGYT
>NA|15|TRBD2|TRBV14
ASSRRSGLAGENEQF
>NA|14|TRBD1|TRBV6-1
ASSGTQGVPSYEQY
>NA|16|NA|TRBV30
AWSVSLIPGTSEEKLF
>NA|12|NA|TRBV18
ASSQPGYQETQY
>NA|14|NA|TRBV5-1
ASSGGGKSSGNTIY
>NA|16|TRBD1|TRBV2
ASSALGQGWEKADTIY
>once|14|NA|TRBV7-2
ASSLVVLATQETQY
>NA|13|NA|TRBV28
ASTRGRVGNQPQH
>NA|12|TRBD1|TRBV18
ASSPDRGAHEQY
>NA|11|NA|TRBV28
ASSLLSNQPQH
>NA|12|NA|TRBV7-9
ASSLRQNTGELF
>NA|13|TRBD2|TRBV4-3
ASSQDSGRRDTQY
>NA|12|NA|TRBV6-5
ASSYRGPVYEQY
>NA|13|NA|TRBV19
ASKREGGGSYEQY
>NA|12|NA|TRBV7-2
ASSLKRYGNEQF
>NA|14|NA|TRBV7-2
ASSPRTGFYYQPQH
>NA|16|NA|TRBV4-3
ASSQEPLGPGARNTIY
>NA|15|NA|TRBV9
ASSSPGQESSGNTIY
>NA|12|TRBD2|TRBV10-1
ASSESVLADTQY
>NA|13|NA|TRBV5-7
ASSNKTRDQETQY
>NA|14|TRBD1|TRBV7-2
ASSLVATGLTGELF
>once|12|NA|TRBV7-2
ASSLAGTVYEQY
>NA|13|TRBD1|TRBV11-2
ASSLGDRTSYEQY
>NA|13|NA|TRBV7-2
ASSLRPNTGSEAF
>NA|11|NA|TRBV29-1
SAPMGSVNEQF
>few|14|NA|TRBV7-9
ASLKGGRGNPYEQY
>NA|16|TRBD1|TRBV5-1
ASNDPRDRGSQNTEAF